These 24 T cell receptor beta chains came from one sample sequenced in a study of control samples from healthy donors and cancer patients. Here immunoSEQ multiplex PCR was the method, and the copy in TCRdb shows in-frame clones only, minus some. The sample has approximately 79,000 clones, about 88% seen once. Sequencing input: blood. The receptors stem from a man aged 45-60 years in good health.

The chain has TRBV18 and TRBJ2-5; D may match TRBD1 or TRBD2 (6 bases each). Deletions cut 5 bases from V and 5 bases from J, with 12 bases between. Per germline, CDR1 KGHSH and CDR2 LQKENI. The CDR3 sequence is 13 residues long. This chain's CDR3 is CASSLQGGETQYF. For the CDR3, the DNA is TGTGCCAGCTCATTACAGGGAGGTGAGACCCAGTACTTC.

The chain couples TRBV30 to TRBJ2-7; 7 bases match TRBD2. J lost 0 bases, V lost 1 base, and 3 bases had no gene match. This CDR3 has 14 amino acids. Germline V lookup: CDR1 GTSNPN, CDR2 SVGIG (reference sequence). CDR3 sequence reads: CAWSGGGISYEQYF. The CDR3 DNA follows: TGTGCCTGGAGTGGCGGGGGTATCTCCTACGAGCAGTACTTC.

CDR3 DNA sequence: TGTGCCAGCAGCCAAGATAGGGGAAGCTCCTACAATGAGCAGTTCTTC. Protein sequence: CASSQDRGSSYNEQFF. The V and J genes are TRBV3-1 (or the pseudogene TRBV3-2) and TRBJ2-1; tentatively, D is TRBD1 (5 bases). The CDR3 is 16 residues long. Germline-derived CDR1 and CDR2 are LGHDT and YNNKEL (reference sequence). V lost 0 bases and J 0 bases, leaving 9 bases between the germline ends.

The chain carries TRBV5-1 and TRBJ2-7; 8 bases are shared with TRBD1. In germline, CDR1 is SGHRS, CDR2 YFSETQ. J lost 6 bases, V lost 0 bases, and 17 bases had no gene match. The CDR3 spans 18 residues. The CDR3 here is CASSLGWGQARAGTEQYF. The CDR3 bases are TGCGCCAGCAGCTTGGGCTGGGGACAGGCCCGAGCTGGAACCGAGCAGTACTTC. The full variable domain, rest sourced from reference TRBV5-1 and TRBJ2-7, is KAGVTQTPRYLIKTRGQQVTLSCSPISGHRSVSWYQQTPGQGLQFLFEYFSETQRNKGNFPGRFSGRQFSNSRSEMNVSTLELGDSALYLCASSLGWGQARAGTEQYFGPGTRLTVT.

The J gene is TRBJ2-5, the V gene TRBV11-2; D not resolved. With 3 bases removed from V and 0 bases from J, the gap between germline ends came to 5 bases. The CDR3 has 13 residues. Germline lookup yields CDR1 SGHAT and CDR2 FQNNGV. The CDR3 reads CASSFGYQETQYF. CDR3 in DNA: TGTGCCAGCAGCTTCGGGTACCAAGAGACCCAGTACTTC. Full variable domain (remainder filled in from reference TRBV11-2 and TRBJ2-5): EAGVAQSPRYKIIEKRQSVAFWCNPISGHATLYWYQQILGQGPKLLIQFQNNGVVDDSQLPKDRFSAERLKGVDSTLKIQPAKLEDSAVYLCASSFGYQETQYFGPGTRLLVL.

The chain uses TRBV12-3 or TRBV12-4 and TRBJ2-3, with unresolved D. The CDR3 spans 12 residues. V was trimmed by 6 bases and J by 3 bases, leaving 7 bases between them. In DNA form, the CDR3 reads TGTGCCAGCAGGAGTGAAACAGATACGCAGTATTTT. It specifies CASRSETDTQYF.

This clone occurred once. The chain couples TRBV7-8 to TRBJ2-7, with D maybe TRBD2 (5 bases). Per the germline V gene, CDR1 is SGHVS and CDR2 is FQNEAQ. The CDR3 contains 13 residues. V was shortened by 0 bases and J by 7 bases, with 10 bases between the two germline ends. CDR3 in DNA: TGTGCCAGCAGCTTAGCGGCTAGCTGGGAGCAGTACTTC. This encodes CASSLAASWEQYF.

J is TRBJ1-1 and V is TRBV10-3; weak D call: TRBD1 (5 bases). This CDR3 has 12 residues. Germline V gene lookup returns CDR1 ENHRY and CDR2 SYGVKD. The V end lost 1 base, the J end lost 5 bases, and 5 bases lay between the germline ends. CDR3 in amino acids: CAISEWGTEAFF. The CDR3, as DNA: TGTGCCATCAGTGAGTGGGGGACTGAAGCTTTCTTT.

The J gene is TRBJ1-1, the V gene TRBV15; D gene unclear. The CDR3 contains 15 residues. Germline V gives CDR1 LNHNV, CDR2 YYDKDF (reference sequence). V gave up 4 bases and J gave up 4 bases, with 16 bases separating them. The CDR3 protein is CATSTRGRLGTEAFF. The CDR3 nucleotides read TGTGCCACCAGCACCCGCGGCAGGCTGGGCACTGAAGCTTTCTTT.

CDR3 nucleotide sequence: TGCGCCAGCAGCACCAGGGACAGCACAGATACGCAGTATTTT. Amino acids: CASSTRDSTDTQYF. This chain links TRBV5-1 with TRBJ2-3; the D call may be TRBD1 or TRBD2 (5 bases each). The CDR3 length is 14 residues. Germline-derived CDR1 and CDR2 are SGHRS and YFSETQ. Trimming cost V 4 bases and J 0 bases, with 9 bases left between them.

CDR3 protein: CASTVSSSYNEQFF. In DNA form, the CDR3 reads TGCGCCAGCACCGTTTCGAGCTCCTACAATGAGCAGTTCTTC. The rearrangement uses TRBV5-1 and TRBJ2-1, with D unclear. CDR3 size: 14 residues. Trimming stripped 6 bases from V and 0 bases from J, with 10 bases between. Germline CDR1 reads SGHRS; CDR2 reads YFSETQ. The full variable domain, its missing parts supplied by reference TRBV5-1 and TRBJ2-1, is KAGVTQTPRYLIKTRGQQVTLSCSPISGHRSVSWYQQTPGQGLQFLFEYFSETQRNKGNFPGRFSGRQFSNSRSEMNVSTLELGDSALYLCASTVSSSYNEQFFGPGTRLTVL.

The V gene is TRBV29-1, the J gene TRBJ2-2; 7 bases fit TRBD1. The CDR3 is 14 residues long. CDR1 is SQVTM, CDR2 ANQGSEA, per germline. V shed 6 bases, J shed 8 bases, and the junction held 12 bases outside the gene matches. CDR3: CSVERGDSGGELFF. For the CDR3, the DNA is TGCAGCGTAGAGAGAGGGGACAGTGGAGGGGAGCTGTTTTTT.

This chain connects TRBV2 to TRBJ2-1, with TRBD2 matching over 11 bases. Germline loops: CDR1 SNHLY, CDR2 FYNNEI. V dropped 8 bases and J dropped 6; count of bases not matched to a gene: 3. The CDR3 is 13 residues long. In DNA form, the CDR3 reads TGTGCCAGCGTAGCGGGGGGGCTCAATGAGCAGTTCTTC. It codes for CASVAGGLNEQFF.

The chain joins TRBV7-6 to TRBJ2-7; D gene ambiguous. CDR1 and CDR2 (germline): SGHVS, FNYEAQ. Trimming left V 5 bases short and J 3 bases short, with 11 bases between. There are 13 residues in the CDR3. The CDR3 protein is CASSKGHDYEQYF. CDR3 DNA sequence: TGTGCCAGCAGCAAAGGTCACGACTACGAGCAGTACTTC.

The chain links TRBV7-6 to TRBJ2-7, with 9 nucleotides matching TRBD1. The V and J ends lost 1 base and 1 base, in that order; junction bases with no gene match: 2. The CDR3 runs 15 residues. Germline CDR1 and CDR2: SGHVS and FNYEAQ. CDR3 sequence reads: CASSLVGQGSYEQYF. The CDR3 DNA sequence: TGTGCCAGCAGCTTAGTGGGACAGGGTTCCTACGAGCAGTACTTC.

The chain carries TRBV21-1 and TRBJ2-7; the tabulated D call, TRBD1, remains unverified against the DNA. TRBV21-1 is described as a pseudogene. The CDR3 contains 15 residues. As DNA, the CDR3 is TGTGCCAGCAGCAAACCGGACAGGGGGCCCTACGAGCAGTACTTC. Its protein product is CASSKPDRGPYEQYF.

The chain joins TRBV12-3 or TRBV12-4 to TRBJ1-4; D is uncertain. The ends were cut back, 4 bases at V and 8 bases at J, with 11 bases in the middle. The CDR3 runs 13 residues. The CDR3 nucleotides are TGTGCCAGCAGTTGGAGAGGGTCCGAAAAACTGTTTTTT. As protein: CASSWRGSEKLFF.

This chain connects TRBV5-4 to TRBJ1-3; a weak D match, TRBD1 (5 bases). Germline CDR1 reads SGHNT; CDR2 reads YYREEE (reference sequence). V was clipped by 4 bases and J by 0 bases, with 14 bases between them. CDR3 length: 16 amino acids. The CDR3 here is CASSPLDTSSGNTIYF. CDR3 coding DNA: TGTGCCAGCAGCCCCCTGGACACCAGCTCTGGAAACACCATATATTTT.

The CDR3 here is CASSLATGELFF. The CDR3 coding sequence is TGTGCCAGCAGCTTAGCGACAGGGGAACTGTTTTTT. The chain carries TRBV7-8 and TRBJ1-4; 8 nucleotides align to TRBD1. V gave up 0 bases and J gave up 12 bases; unmatched junction bases: 0. The CDR3 extends over 12 amino acids. In germline, CDR1 is SGHVS, CDR2 FQNEAQ.

In this sample, this clone turned up a few times. CDR3 nucleotide sequence: TGTGCCAGCTCGTGGGACAGCGCTTATGGCTACACCTTC. Protein sequence: CASSWDSAYGYTF. This chain links TRBV18 with TRBJ1-2; TRBD1 matches 7 bases. Germline lookup yields CDR1 KGHSH and CDR2 LQKENI. V was pared by 6 bases and J by 5 bases, with 6 bases of the junction left unmatched. The CDR3 spans 13 residues.

The chain recombines TRBV9 with TRBJ2-1; D not certain. From germline, CDR1 is SGDLS and CDR2 YYNGEE. The CDR3 totals 12 residues. The V end lost 0 bases, the J end lost 6 bases, and 4 bases lay between the germline ends. This CDR3 reads CASSVGLNEQFF. The DNA of the CDR3 is TGTGCCAGCAGCGTAGGGCTCAATGAGCAGTTCTTC.

In DNA form, the CDR3 reads TGTGCCAGCAGCGCAAGTAGCGGGGGGGGCAGCCTGGCAGATACGCAGTATTTT. This gives the protein CASSASSGGGSLADTQYF. The chain has TRBV9 and TRBJ2-3, with TRBD2 matching 11 bases. Germline V CDR1 and CDR2: SGDLS, YYNGEE. With V trimmed by 3 bases and J by 4 bases, 13 bases remained unmatched. This CDR3 spans 18 amino acids.

The table lists this clone with a count of one. The chain is built from TRBV7-2 and TRBJ1-2; D unresolved. V was clipped by 1 base and J by 0 bases, with 9 bases between them. The CDR3 runs 15 residues. Germline-derived CDR1 and CDR2 are SGHTA and FQGNSA. The CDR3 sequence: CASSLDQVPNYGYTF. CDR3 sequence (DNA): TGTGCCAGCAGCTTAGACCAGGTCCCTAACTATGGCTACACCTTC.

The rearrangement uses TRBV5-1 and TRBJ2-1; 8 bases align to TRBD1. The length of the CDR3 is 14 residues. CDR1 is SGHRS, CDR2 YFSETQ, per germline. V was pared by 4 bases and J by 12 bases, with 12 bases of the junction left unmatched. CDR3 region: CASSPSGTTGGQFF. CDR3 DNA sequence: TGCGCCAGCAGCCCGTCCGGGACAACAGGGGGGCAGTTCTTC.